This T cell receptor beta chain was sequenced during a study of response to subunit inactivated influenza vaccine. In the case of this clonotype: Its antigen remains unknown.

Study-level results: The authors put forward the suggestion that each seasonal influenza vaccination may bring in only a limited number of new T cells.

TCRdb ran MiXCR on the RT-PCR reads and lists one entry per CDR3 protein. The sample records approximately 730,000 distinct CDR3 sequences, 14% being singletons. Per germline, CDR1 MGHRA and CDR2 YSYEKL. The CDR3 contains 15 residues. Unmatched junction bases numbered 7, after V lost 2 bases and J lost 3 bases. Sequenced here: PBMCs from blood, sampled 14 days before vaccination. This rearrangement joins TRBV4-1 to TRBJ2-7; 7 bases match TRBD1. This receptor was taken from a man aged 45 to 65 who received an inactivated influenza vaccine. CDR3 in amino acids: CASSQRRTGLYEQYF. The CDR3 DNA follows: TGCGCCAGCAGCCAACGACGGACAGGACTCTACGAGCAGTACTTC.